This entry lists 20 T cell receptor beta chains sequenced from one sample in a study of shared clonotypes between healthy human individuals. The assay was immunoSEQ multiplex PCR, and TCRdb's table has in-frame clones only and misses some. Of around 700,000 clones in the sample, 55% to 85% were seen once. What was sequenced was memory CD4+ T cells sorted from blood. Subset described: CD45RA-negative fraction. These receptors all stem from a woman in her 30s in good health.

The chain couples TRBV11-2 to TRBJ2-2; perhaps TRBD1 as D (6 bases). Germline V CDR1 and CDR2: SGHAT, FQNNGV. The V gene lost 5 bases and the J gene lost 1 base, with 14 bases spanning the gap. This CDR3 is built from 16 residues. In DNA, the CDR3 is TGTGCCAGCAGCCGATCCGGGACACTGAACACCGGGGAGCTGTTTTTT. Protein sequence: CASSRSGTLNTGELFF.

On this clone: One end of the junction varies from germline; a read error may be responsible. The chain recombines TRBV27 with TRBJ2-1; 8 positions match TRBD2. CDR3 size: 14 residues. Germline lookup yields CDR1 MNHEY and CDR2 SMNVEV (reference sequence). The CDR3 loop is CASKGGRSSNEQFF. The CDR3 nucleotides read TGTGCCAGCAAGGGCGGGAGGTCCTCCAATGAGCAGTTCTTC.

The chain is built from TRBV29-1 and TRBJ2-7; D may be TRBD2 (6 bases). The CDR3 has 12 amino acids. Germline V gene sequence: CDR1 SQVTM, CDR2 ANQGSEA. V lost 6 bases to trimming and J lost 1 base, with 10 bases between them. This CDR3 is CSVGTGSYEQYF. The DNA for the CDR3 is TGCAGCGTAGGGACTGGTTCCTACGAGCAGTACTTC.

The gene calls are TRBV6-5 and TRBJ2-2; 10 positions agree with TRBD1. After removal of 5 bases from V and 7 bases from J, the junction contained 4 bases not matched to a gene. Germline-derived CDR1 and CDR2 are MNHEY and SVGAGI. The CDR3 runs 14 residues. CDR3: CASSRQGASGELFF. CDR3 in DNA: TGTGCCAGCAGTCGACAGGGGGCCAGCGGGGAGCTGTTTTTT.

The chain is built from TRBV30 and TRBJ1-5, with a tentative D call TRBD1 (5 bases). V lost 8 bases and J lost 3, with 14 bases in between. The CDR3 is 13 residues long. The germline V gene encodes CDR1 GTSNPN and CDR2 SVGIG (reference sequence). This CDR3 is CAGTLGPNQPQHF. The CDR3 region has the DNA TGTGCCGGGACTTTAGGGCCCAATCAGCCCCAGCATTTT. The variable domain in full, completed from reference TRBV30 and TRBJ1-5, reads SQTIHQWPATLVQPVGSPLSLECTVEGTSNPNLYWYRQAAGRGLQLLFYSVGIGQISSEVPQNLSASRPQDRQFILSSKKLLLSDSGFYLCAGTLGPNQPQHFGDGTRLSIL.

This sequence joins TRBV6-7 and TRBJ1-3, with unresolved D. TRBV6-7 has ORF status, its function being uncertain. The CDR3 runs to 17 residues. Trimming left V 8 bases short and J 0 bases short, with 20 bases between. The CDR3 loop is CASSPEVTNFSGNTIYF. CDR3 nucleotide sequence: TGTGCCAGCTCCCCAGAAGTAACTAATTTCTCTGGAAACACCATATATTTT.

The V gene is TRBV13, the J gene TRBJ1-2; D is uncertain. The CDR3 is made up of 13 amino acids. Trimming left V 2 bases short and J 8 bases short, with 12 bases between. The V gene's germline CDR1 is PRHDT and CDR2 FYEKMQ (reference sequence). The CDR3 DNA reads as TGTGCCAGCAGCTTAAAGGCCGTTTCGGGCTACACCTTC. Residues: CASSLKAVSGYTF. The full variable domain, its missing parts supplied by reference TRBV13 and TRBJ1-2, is AAGVIQSPRHLIKEKRETATLKCYPIPRHDTVYWYQQGPGQDPQFLISFYEKMQSDKGSIPDRFSAQQFSDYHSELNMSSLELGDSALYFCASSLKAVSGYTFGSGTRLTVV.

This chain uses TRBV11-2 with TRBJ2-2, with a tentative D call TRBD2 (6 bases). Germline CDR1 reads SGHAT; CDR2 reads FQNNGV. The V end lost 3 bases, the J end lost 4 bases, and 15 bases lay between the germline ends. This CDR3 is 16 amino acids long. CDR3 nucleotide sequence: TGTGCCAGCAGCTTGGGCCCCCGGGGGTCCACCGGGGAGCTGTTTTTT. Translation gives CASSLGPRGSTGELFF.

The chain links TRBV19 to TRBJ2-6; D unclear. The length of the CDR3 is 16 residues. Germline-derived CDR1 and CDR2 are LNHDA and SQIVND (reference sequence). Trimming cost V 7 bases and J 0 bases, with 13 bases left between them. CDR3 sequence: CASNSVKTSGANVLTF. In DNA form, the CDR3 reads TGTGCCAGTAATTCCGTGAAAACCTCTGGGGCCAACGTCCTGACTTTC.

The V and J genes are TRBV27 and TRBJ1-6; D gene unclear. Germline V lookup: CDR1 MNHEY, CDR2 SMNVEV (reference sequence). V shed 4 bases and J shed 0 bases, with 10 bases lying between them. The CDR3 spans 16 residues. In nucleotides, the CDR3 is TGTGCCAGCAGTTATAGGCCGAGCTCCTATAATTCACCCCTCCACTTT. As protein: CASSYRPSSYNSPLHF.

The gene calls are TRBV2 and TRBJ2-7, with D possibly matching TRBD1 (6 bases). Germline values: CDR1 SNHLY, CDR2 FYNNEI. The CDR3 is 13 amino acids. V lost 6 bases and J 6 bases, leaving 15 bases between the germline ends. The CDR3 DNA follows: TGTGCCAGCAGATTCTCCGGACAGACCGAGCAGTACTTC. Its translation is CASRFSGQTEQYF.

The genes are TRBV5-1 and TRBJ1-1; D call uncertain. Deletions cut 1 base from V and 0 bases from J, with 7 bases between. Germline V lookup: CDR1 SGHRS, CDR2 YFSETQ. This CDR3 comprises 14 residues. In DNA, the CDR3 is TGCGCCAGCAGCTTGAACCCGGTGAACACTGAAGCTTTCTTT. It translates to CASSLNPVNTEAFF.

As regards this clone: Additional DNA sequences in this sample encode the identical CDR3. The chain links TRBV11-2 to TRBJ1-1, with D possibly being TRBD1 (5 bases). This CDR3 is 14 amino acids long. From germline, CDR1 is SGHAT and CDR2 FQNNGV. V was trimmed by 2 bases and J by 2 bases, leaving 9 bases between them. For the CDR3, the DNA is TGTGCCAGCAGCTTACCAGGGAGAAACACTGAAGCTTTCTTT. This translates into CASSLPGRNTEAFF.

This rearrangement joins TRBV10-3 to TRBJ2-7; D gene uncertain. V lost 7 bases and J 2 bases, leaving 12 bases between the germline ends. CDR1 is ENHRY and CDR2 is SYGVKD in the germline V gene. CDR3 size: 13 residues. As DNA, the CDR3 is TGTGCCATCAATGGCGGAAAAGCCTACGAGCAGTACTTC. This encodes CAINGGKAYEQYF.

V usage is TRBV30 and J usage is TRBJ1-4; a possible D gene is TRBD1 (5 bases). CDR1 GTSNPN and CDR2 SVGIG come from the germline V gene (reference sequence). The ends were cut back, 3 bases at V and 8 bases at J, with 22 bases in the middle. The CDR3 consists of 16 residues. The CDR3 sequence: CAWSPGIGRGLEKLFF. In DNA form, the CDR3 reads TGTGCCTGGAGCCCTGGAATCGGTCGGGGGTTGGAAAAACTGTTTTTT.

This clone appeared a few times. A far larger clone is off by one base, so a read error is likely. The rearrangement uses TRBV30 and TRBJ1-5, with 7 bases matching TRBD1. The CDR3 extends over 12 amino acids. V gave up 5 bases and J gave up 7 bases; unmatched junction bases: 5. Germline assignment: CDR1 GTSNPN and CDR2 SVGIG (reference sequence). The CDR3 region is CAWDRVGQPQHF. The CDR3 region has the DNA TGTGCCTGGGACAGGGTCGGCCAGCCCCAGCATTTT.

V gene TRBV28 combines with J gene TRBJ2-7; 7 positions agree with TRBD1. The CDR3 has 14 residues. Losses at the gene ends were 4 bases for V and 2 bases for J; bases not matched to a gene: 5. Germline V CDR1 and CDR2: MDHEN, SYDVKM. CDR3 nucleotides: TGTGCCAGCAGTTATTCCGGGACAGCCTACGAGCAGTACTTC. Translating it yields CASSYSGTAYEQYF. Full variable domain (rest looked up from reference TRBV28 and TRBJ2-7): DVKVTQSSRYLVKRTGEKVFLECVQDMDHENMFWYRQDPGLGLRLIYFSYDVKMKEKGDIPEGYSVSREKKERFSLILESASTNQTSMYLCASSYSGTAYEQYFGPGTRLTVT.

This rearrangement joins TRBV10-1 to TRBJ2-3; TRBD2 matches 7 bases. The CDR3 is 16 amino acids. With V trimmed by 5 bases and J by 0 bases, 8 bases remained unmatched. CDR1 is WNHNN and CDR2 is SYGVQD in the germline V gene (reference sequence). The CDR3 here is CASSHGASGSTDTQYF. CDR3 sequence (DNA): TGCGCCAGCAGTCATGGGGCTAGCGGCAGCACAGATACGCAGTATTTT.

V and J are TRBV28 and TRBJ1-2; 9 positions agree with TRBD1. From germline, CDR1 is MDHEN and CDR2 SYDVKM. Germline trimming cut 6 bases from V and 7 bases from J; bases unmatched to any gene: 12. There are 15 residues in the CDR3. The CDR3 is CASRDLNRGRGGYTF. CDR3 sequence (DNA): TGTGCCAGCAGAGACCTAAACAGGGGGCGGGGTGGCTACACCTTC.

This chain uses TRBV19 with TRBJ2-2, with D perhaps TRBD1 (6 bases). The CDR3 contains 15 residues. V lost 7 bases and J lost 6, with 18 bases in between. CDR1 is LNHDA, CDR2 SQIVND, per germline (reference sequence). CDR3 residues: CASTGNGGWAGELFF. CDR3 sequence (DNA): TGTGCCAGTACCGGGAATGGGGGCTGGGCCGGGGAGCTGTTTTTT.